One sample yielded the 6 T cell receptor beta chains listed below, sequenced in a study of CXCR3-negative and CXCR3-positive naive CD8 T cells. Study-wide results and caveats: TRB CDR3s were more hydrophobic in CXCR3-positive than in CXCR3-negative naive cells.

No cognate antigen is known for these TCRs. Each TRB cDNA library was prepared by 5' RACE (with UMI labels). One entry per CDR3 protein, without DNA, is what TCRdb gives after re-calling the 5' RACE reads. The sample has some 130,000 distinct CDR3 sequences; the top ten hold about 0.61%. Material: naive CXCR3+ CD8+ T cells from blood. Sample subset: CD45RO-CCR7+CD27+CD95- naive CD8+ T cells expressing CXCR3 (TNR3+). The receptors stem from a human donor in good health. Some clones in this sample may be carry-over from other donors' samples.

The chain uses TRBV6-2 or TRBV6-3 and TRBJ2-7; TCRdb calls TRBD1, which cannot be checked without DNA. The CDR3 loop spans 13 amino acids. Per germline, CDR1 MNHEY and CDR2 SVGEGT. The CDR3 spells CASSYAGANEQYF.

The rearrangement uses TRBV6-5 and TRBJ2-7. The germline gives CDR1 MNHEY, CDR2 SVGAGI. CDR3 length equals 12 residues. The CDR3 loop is CASSYNHYEQYF.

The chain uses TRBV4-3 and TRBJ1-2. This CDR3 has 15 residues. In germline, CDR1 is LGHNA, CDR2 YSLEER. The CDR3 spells CASSQLTLANYGYTF.

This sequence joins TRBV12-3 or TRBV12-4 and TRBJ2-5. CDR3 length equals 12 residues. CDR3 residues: CASSLVRETQYF.

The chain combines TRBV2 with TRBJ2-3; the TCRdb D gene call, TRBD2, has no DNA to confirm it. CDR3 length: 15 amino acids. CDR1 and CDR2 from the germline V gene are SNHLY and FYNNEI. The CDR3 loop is CASSEELAGGATQYF.

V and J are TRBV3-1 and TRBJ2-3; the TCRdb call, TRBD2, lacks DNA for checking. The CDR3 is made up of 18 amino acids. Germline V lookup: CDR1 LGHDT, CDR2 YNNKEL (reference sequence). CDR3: CASSQVGVERGGTDTQYF.